The sequence of this T cell receptor (beta chain) was determined in a study of brain T cells in children with intractable seizures. Profiled with immunoSEQ multiplex PCR; TCRdb holds only in-frame clones, not every one. There are around 80,000 clones in the sample; around nine tenths occur only once, and 20% to 25% lies in the top ten. Overall study findings and caveats: HCMV serostatus was not known, and viral specificity came from CDR3 similarity only. Absence of clones before surgery may stem from lower sequencing depth.

The sequenced cases were selected for having the highest brain T cell transcript signatures. At least one anti-epileptic drug was given before surgery. Turning to this clone: The target antigen is unknown.

The CDR3 runs 15 residues. Germline V lookup: CDR1 MDHEN, CDR2 SYDVKM. V trimming: 1 base; J trimming: 3 bases; junction bases outside the gene matches: 3. The material was peripheral blood, obtained at surgery. The origin of this receptor is a girl between 2 and 10 years old with Rasmussen encephalitis and intractable seizures. The rearrangement uses TRBV28 and TRBJ1-5; 7 bases line up with TRBD1. CDR3 amino acids: CASSLSGQDNQPQHF. The CDR3, as DNA: TGTGCCAGCAGTTTATCAGGACAGGACAATCAGCCCCAGCATTTT. Full variable domain (missing parts from reference TRBV28 and TRBJ1-5): DVKVTQSSRYLVKRTGEKVFLECVQDMDHENMFWYRQDPGLGLRLIYFSYDVKMKEKGDIPEGYSVSREKKERFSLILESASTNQTSMYLCASSLSGQDNQPQHFGDGTRLSIL.